The T cell receptor beta chain under discussion was sequenced for a study of identifying expanded T cells in peripheral blood. Overall study results and limits: Clone count variance between roughly 2-week samples rose with total template count. Differentially abundant clones: around 1.2 between replicates, about 15 at approximately two weeks, around 19 at four.

Collection occurred without any documented infections or immune events in donors. Generated by immunoSEQ multiplex PCR, the TCRdb table keeps only in-frame clones and is missing some. The sample records under 70,000 clones, around 87% being singletons. Concerning this clone: Its antigen is unidentified.

J was trimmed by 5 bases and V by 5 bases; bases with no gene match: 9. CDR3 length: 15 residues. Germline V gene lookup returns CDR1 SGHTA and CDR2 FQGNSA. This TCR derives from a person aged 18 to 70 in good health. The V gene is TRBV7-2, the J gene TRBJ2-5, with 9 bases aligning to TRBD1. Sequencing was performed on blood. In DNA form, the CDR3 reads TGTGCCAGCAGCCGAAACTCCGGGACAGGGGAGACCCAGTACTTC. The encoded protein is CASSRNSGTGETQYF.